This entry features one T cell receptor beta chain sequence. Its antigen is not known. The sample belongs to a study of T cell responses to AZD1222 COVID-19 vaccine. As for the study in general: Second doses that came at about 4 or about 12 weeks were put together. Study-wide results and limits: Donors skewed white British and female; clonal diversity was possibly underestimated.

Clones were sequenced by immunoSEQ multiplex PCR, and TCRdb holds only the in-frame ones, with some missing. The sample yields some 100,000 clones, 70% to 90% seen once. The CDR3 has 15 residues. The sequences come from peripheral blood, collected on day 0 of AZD1222 vaccination. The chain joins TRBV21-1 to TRBJ2-1; TRBD2 is the table's D call, not checked against the DNA. TRBV21-1 is annotated as a pseudogene. The origin of this receptor is an adult in good health. The chain's CDR3 is CASSPGLPCRNEQFF. CDR3 DNA: TGTGCCAGCAGCCCAGGACTACCCTGCCGCAATGAGCAGTTCTTC.